Sequencing of this T cell receptor beta chain was carried out in a study of blood T cell repertoires in COVID-19. Study as a whole: Acute-phase and convalescent COVID-19 samples originated in the United States, Italy and Spain. T cells, B-cell-depleted T cells, or PBMCs provided the cDNA or gDNA that served as material.

In the study's own analysis: Counts of nucleated cells, estimated from reference gene primer amplification, were obtained. The table came from immunoSEQ multiplex PCR; TCRdb's copy has only in-frame clones and leaves some out. Clonal size and the V and J genes are those of that table, whereas D and trimming came from the DNA. This sample yields around 84,000 clones, of which 65% to 85% are seen a single time; 39% belongs to the top ten. This sequence was found in an elderly man with active or convalescent COVID-19. The sequencing sample was made of peripheral blood.

The CDR3 DNA is TGTGCCAGCAGCCAAGATTGGGTCCTAGCGGTCACAGATACGCAGTATTTT. Translation: CASSQDWVLAVTDTQYF. This sequence joins TRBV14 and TRBJ2-3, with 7 bases aligning to TRBD2. J gave up 2 bases and V 0 bases, and 8 bases lay outside the gene matches. The CDR3 runs to 17 residues. Germline CDR1 and CDR2: SGHDN and FVKESK.